The 14 T cell receptor beta chains below come from one sample, sequenced in a study of blood T cell repertoires in COVID-19. Assay: immunoSEQ multiplex PCR; the TCRdb copy retains only in-frame clones and omits some. The sample records 250,000 to 300,000 clones, roughly nine tenths being singletons. Specimen: PBMCs or T cells enriched from blood (not recorded which). The receptors come from a woman aged 50 to 60 who had been exposed to COVID-19.

The chain recombines TRBV4-1 with TRBJ2-5; 7 nucleotides match TRBD1. Germline CDR1 is MGHRA and CDR2 is YSYEKL. The CDR3 is 16 residues long. With 1 base clipped from V and 4 bases from J, the junction kept 9 bases outside the gene matches. CDR3 DNA: TGCGCCAGCAGCCAAGTTATCCAGGGGGTAGGAGAGACCCAGTACTTC. Translation: CASSQVIQGVGETQYF.

This chain joins TRBV5-4 and TRBJ2-7; the match to TRBD2 covers 9 bases. J gave up 0 bases and V 2 bases, and 12 bases lay outside the gene matches. Germline loops: CDR1 SGHNT, CDR2 YYREEE (reference sequence). CDR3 length equals 18 residues. The CDR3 here is CASSLYTGSGGSSYEQYF. CDR3 DNA: TGTGCCAGCAGCTTATATACGGGTAGCGGGGGTAGCTCCTACGAGCAGTACTTC. The full variable domain, completed using reference TRBV5-4 and TRBJ2-7, is ETGVTQSPTHLIKTRGQQVTLRCSSQSGHNTVSWYQQALGQGPQFIFQYYREEENGRGNFPPRFSGLQFPNYSSELNVNALELDDSALYLCASSLYTGSGGSSYEQYFGPGTRLTVT.

This chain links TRBV6-1 with TRBJ2-7; 11 bases align to TRBD1. CDR1 and CDR2 (germline): MNHNS, SASEGT. The CDR3 has 16 residues. J gave up 5 bases and V 0 bases, and 6 bases lay outside the gene matches. The CDR3 DNA is TGTGCCAGCAGTGAAGCGCTAGGACAGGGGGCCAACGAGCAGTACTTC. Translated, it gives CASSEALGQGANEQYF.

Concerning this clone itself: One end of the junction is discordant with germline, which a read error may explain. The V call is TRBV11-2, the J call TRBJ1-1; D gene ambiguous. CDR3 length equals 11 residues. The germline gives CDR1 SGHAT, CDR2 FQNNGV. In nucleotides, the CDR3 is TGTGCCAGCAGCTTAGAGACTGGAGCTTTCTTT. It encodes CASSLETGAFF. The full variable domain, with the rest looked up from reference TRBV11-2 and TRBJ1-1, is EAGVAQSPRYKIIEKRQSVAFWCNPISGHATLYWYQQILGQGPKLLIQFQNNGVVDDSQLPKDRFSAERLKGVDSTLKIQPAKLEDSAVYLCASSLETGAFFGQGTRLTVV.

The V call is TRBV27, the J call TRBJ2-1, with a tentative D call TRBD2 (6 bases). V lost 5 bases, J lost 0 bases, and 14 bases lay in between. CDR1 is MNHEY and CDR2 is SMNVEV in the germline V gene (reference sequence). CDR3 length: 16 residues. CDR3 protein: CASSIAGTSSYNEQFF. The CDR3 DNA follows: TGTGCCAGCAGTATAGCCGGGACTTCCTCCTACAATGAGCAGTTCTTC.

The genes are TRBV4-1 and TRBJ1-5; unclear D gene. V was clipped by 3 bases and J by 3 bases, with 12 bases between them. Germline V lookup: CDR1 MGHRA, CDR2 YSYEKL. The CDR3 loop spans 15 amino acids. CDR3 protein: CASSQDDGFNQPQHF. The CDR3 region has the DNA TGCGCCAGCAGCCAGGATGACGGGTTCAATCAGCCCCAGCATTTT.

V is TRBV5-8 and J is TRBJ2-7, with 10 bases identical to TRBD1. J was trimmed by 7 bases and V by 4 bases; bases with no gene match: 20. The CDR3 extends over 18 amino acids. From germline, CDR1 is SGHTS and CDR2 YDEGEE. CDR3 coding DNA: TGTGCCAGCAGCCCGGGACAGGGGCCGGGCTTAATGCGCGTGGAGCAGTACTTC. This encodes CASSPGQGPGLMRVEQYF.

As regards this clone: This sample includes further DNA sequences coding for the same CDR3. The chain has TRBV5-1 and TRBJ2-5; 9 bases line up with TRBD1. The CDR3 is 14 residues long. Trimming at V came to 2 bases and at J to 2 bases, leaving 1 base not matched to a gene. Per germline, CDR1 SGHRS and CDR2 YFSETQ. Here the CDR3 DNA reads TGCGCCAGCAGCTTAGGGACAGGGCAAGAGACCCAGTACTTC. This codes for CASSLGTGQETQYF.

The chain carries TRBV19 and TRBJ2-7, with D possibly being TRBD2 (6 bases). This CDR3 has 15 residues. V was pared by 1 base and J by 0 bases, with 10 bases between. Germline V CDR1 and CDR2: LNHDA, SQIVND (reference sequence). CDR3 region: CASSIGPGLSYEQYF. DNA of the CDR3: TGTGCCAGTAGTATAGGGCCGGGACTCTCCTACGAGCAGTACTTC.

V usage is TRBV6-5 and J usage is TRBJ1-6; D is possibly TRBD1 (5 bases). Trimming removed 5 bases from V and 9 bases from J, with 17 bases in between. The CDR3 runs 15 residues. Germline V gene data show CDR1 as MNHEY and CDR2 as SVGAGI. Here the CDR3 DNA reads TGTGCCAGCAGTCTAACGGGACTAGGACTTTCACCCCTCCACTTT. It encodes CASSLTGLGLSPLHF.

With respect to this clone: One end of the junction fails to match germline, which may point to a read error. The gene calls are TRBV7-7 and TRBJ2-7; possibly TRBD2 for D (6 bases). The CDR3 runs 15 residues. CDR1 and CDR2 from the germline V gene are SSHAT and FNYEAQ (reference sequence). The CDR3 reads CASSLGTGLSYEQYF. The CDR3 DNA reads TGTGCTAGCAGCTTAGGGACTGGACTCTCCTACGAGCAGTACTTC.

The CDR3 loop is CATSRVPGTGSPLHF. The CDR3 nucleotides read TGTGCCACCAGCAGAGTCCCGGGAACGGGTTCACCCCTCCACTTT. This chain links TRBV15 with TRBJ1-6; D gene ambiguous. Trimming removed 1 base at V and 9 bases at J, with 13 bases between. The germline V gene encodes CDR1 LNHNV and CDR2 YYDKDF (reference sequence). There are 15 residues in the CDR3.

The chain carries TRBV18 and TRBJ2-3; 10 nucleotides match TRBD2. V shed 4 bases, J shed 4 bases, and the junction held 5 bases outside the gene matches. The CDR3 is made up of 15 amino acids. The germline V gene has CDR1 KGHSH and CDR2 LQKENI. CDR3 residues: CASSRSGGGADTQYF. Written as DNA, the CDR3 is TGTGCCAGCTCACGGAGCGGGGGGGGCGCAGATACGCAGTATTTT.

The chain carries TRBV5-1 and TRBJ1-1; 7 bases are a match to TRBD1. This CDR3 contains 13 residues. Germline CDR1 and CDR2: SGHRS and YFSETQ. V was clipped by 0 bases and J by 11 bases; unmatched bases: 7. DNA of the CDR3: TGCGCCAGCAGCTTGGATGTGGGACAGAAGGCTTTCTTT. Translation gives CASSLDVGQKAFF.